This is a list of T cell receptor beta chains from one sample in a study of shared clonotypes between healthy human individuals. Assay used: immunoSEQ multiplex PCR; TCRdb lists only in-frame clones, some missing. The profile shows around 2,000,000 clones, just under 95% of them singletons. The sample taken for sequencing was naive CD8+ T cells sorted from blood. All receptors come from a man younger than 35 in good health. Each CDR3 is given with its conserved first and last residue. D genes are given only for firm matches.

CDR3: CASNPVEVTYEQYF
DNA: TGTGCCAGCAACCCCGTCGAGGTTACCTACGAGCAGTACTTC
J: TRBJ2-7
V: TRBV5-6
D: -

CDR3: CASSLWQGGNQPQHF
DNA: TGTGCCAGCAGCCTCTGGCAGGGCGGCAATCAGCCCCAGCATTTT
J: TRBJ1-5
V: TRBV7-6
D: -

CDR3: CASSLFRQGRTEAFF
DNA: TGTGCCAGCAGCCTGTTCCGACAGGGGCGCACTGAAGCTTTCTTT
J: TRBJ1-1
V: TRBV11-2
D: TRBD1

CDR3: CASSPQTSPTYEQYF
DNA: TGTGCCAGCAGCCCTCAAACTAGCCCCACCTACGAGCAGTACTTC
J: TRBJ2-7
V: TRBV9
D: -

CDR3: CASSWTGEQFF
DNA: TGTGCCAGCAGCTGGACAGGTGAGCAGTTCTTC
J: TRBJ2-1
V: TRBV6-1
D: TRBD1

CDR3: CASSLSGTVYEQYF
DNA: TGTGCCAGCAGCCTGTCCGGGACAGTATACGAGCAGTACTTC
J: TRBJ2-7
V: TRBV5-4
D: TRBD1

CDR3: CASGYGLAGDTQYF
DNA: TGTGCTAGTGGTTATGGGCTAGCGGGTGATACGCAGTATTTT
J: TRBJ2-3
V: TRBV12-5
D: TRBD2

CDR3: CASSQDSGGNTIYF
DNA: TGCGCCAGCAGCCAAGATTCAGGGGGAAACACCATATATTTT
J: TRBJ1-3
V: TRBV4-1
D: -

CDR3: CASSQGPGQGNTEAFF
DNA: TGCGCCAGCAGCCAAGGCCCAGGACAGGGGAACACTGAAGCTTTCTTT
J: TRBJ1-1
V: TRBV4-3
D: TRBD1

CDR3: CAIEGDYEQYF
DNA: TGTGCTATAGAGGGGGACTACGAGCAGTACTTC
J: TRBJ2-7
V: TRBV12-5
D: -

CDR3: CASSYSSGERNNEQFF
DNA: TGTGCCAGCAGTTACTCTTCGGGGGAGCGGAACAATGAGCAGTTCTTC
J: TRBJ2-1
V: TRBV6-5
D: -

CDR3: CASNEMDTTYEQYF
DNA: TGTGCCAGCAACGAAATGGACACGACCTACGAGCAGTACTTC
J: TRBJ2-7
V: TRBV9
D: -

CDR3: CASSVGQMAEQYF
DNA: TGTGCCAGCAGCGTAGGACAGATGGCCGAGCAGTACTTC
J: TRBJ2-7
V: TRBV9
D: -

CDR3: CAWTSVGGTEAFF
DNA: TGTGCCTGGACGTCAGTGGGAGGCACTGAAGCTTTCTTT
J: TRBJ1-1
V: TRBV30
D: -

CDR3: CASSLPGGAAGRYEQYF
DNA: TGTGCCAGCAGCTTACCAGGGGGCGCGGCTGGACGCTACGAGCAGTACTTC
J: TRBJ2-7
V: TRBV11-2
D: TRBD1